This is a list of T cell receptor beta chains from one sample in a study of regulatory T cells in long-lasting Graves disease. TCRdb analysed the multiplex PCR reads with MiXCR anew, one entry per CDR3 protein. The sample lists 550,000 or so distinct CDR3 sequences, about 12% occurring once. These data also formed part of another study, on T cells in Graves' hyperthyroidism and ophthalmopathy.

The sequencing here drew on peripheral blood mononuclear cells (PBMCs), taken at new diagnosis, from a patient treated with antithyroid drugs. The receptors were sampled from a woman aged 25 to 39 with Graves disease. Both conserved end residues are part of each CDR3. D genes are given only for firm matches. Not all rows give a size; the values are once, few, many and, for expanded clones, a class.

d_gene | j_gene | abundance | v_gene | CDR3aa | CDR3nt
- | TRBJ1-4 | few | TRBV19 | CASSLGLRHEKLFF | TGTGCCAGTAGTTTGGGGCTTCGACATGAAAAACTGTTTTTT
- | TRBJ2-2 | many | TRBV4-3 | CASSQVLRGRNTGELFF | TGCGCCAGCAGCCAAGTGTTGCGGGGACGGAACACCGGGGAGCTGTTTTTT
- | TRBJ2-1 | - | TRBV20-1 | CSAVRGSYNEQFF | TGCAGTGCTGTGAGAGGCTCCTACAATGAGCAGTTCTTC
TRBD2 | TRBJ2-1 | many | TRBV7-9 | CASSPTGLAGHNEQFF | TGTGCCAGCAGCCCTACCGGACTAGCGGGTCACAATGAGCAGTTCTTC
TRBD2 | TRBJ2-7 | many | TRBV5-1 | CASRWGGSGEQYF | TGCGCCAGCAGGTGGGGGGGGTCTGGCGAGCAGTACTTC
TRBD2 | TRBJ2-2 | many | TRBV12-3/TRBV12-4 | CASSLLWRGDTGELFF | TGTGCCAGCAGCTTGCTCTGGCGGGGGGACACCGGGGAGCTGTTTTTT
- | TRBJ1-6 | many | TRBV3-1 | CASSHRGSPLHF | TGTGCCAGCAGCCATAGGGGATCACCCCTCCACTTT
TRBD2 | TRBJ2-3 | many | TRBV11-2 | CASSFSSGSRTDTQYF | TGTGCCAGCAGCTTCAGCAGCGGGAGTAGGACAGATACGCAGTATTTT
- | TRBJ2-7 | many | TRBV3-1 | CASSPTLTSYEQYF | TGTGCCAGCAGCCCGACACTCACCTCCTACGAGCAGTACTTC
TRBD1 | TRBJ2-7 | many | TRBV7-2 | CASSSPGQGPSYEQYF | TGTGCCAGCAGCTCTCCGGGACAGGGCCCTTCCTACGAGCAGTACTTC
- | TRBJ1-6 | many | TRBV27 | CASRWTDRRNSPLHF | TGTGCCAGCAGGTGGACAGACCGGCGGAATTCACCCCTCCACTTT
- | TRBJ1-1 | many | TRBV19 | CASSPPTWKAFF | TGTGCCAGTTCCCCCCCCACATGGAAAGCTTTCTTT
- | TRBJ2-5 | - | TRBV29-1 | CSVDIARETQYF | TGCAGCGTTGATATAGCGAGAGAGACCCAGTACTTC
TRBD2 | TRBJ2-5 | many | TRBV11-2 | CASSSLAGGHQETQYF | TGTGCCAGCAGCTCTCTAGCGGGAGGGCACCAAGAGACCCAGTACTTC
TRBD2 | TRBJ2-3 | - | TRBV2 | CASRPTSGISTDTQYF | TGTGCCAGCAGGCCGACTAGCGGGATAAGCACAGATACGCAGTATTTT
TRBD2 | TRBJ2-3 | once | TRBV7-2 | CASSLVATSGFTDTQYF | TGTGCCAGCAGCTTAGTTGCGACTAGCGGTTTCACAGATACGCAGTATTTT
- | TRBJ1-3 | many | TRBV6-5 | CASSYSGGYENTIYF | TGTGCCAGCAGTTACAGCGGGGGGTATGAAAACACCATATATTTT
- | TRBJ2-7 | few | TRBV10-2 | CASSGRRVYEQYF | TGCGCCAGCAGTGGGAGGAGAGTCTACGAGCAGTACTTC
TRBD2 | TRBJ2-1 | many | TRBV27 | CASSFPAGGRNEQFF | TGTGCCAGCAGTTTCCCAGCGGGAGGGCGCAATGAGCAGTTCTTC
TRBD2 | TRBJ2-1 | many | TRBV29-1 | CSVVLHLAGGPSREQFF | TGCAGCGTCGTCTTACATTTAGCGGGAGGGCCCTCGAGGGAGCAGTTCTTC
- | TRBJ2-6 | - | TRBV30 | CAWESKSGANVLTF | TGTGCCTGGGAGAGCAAATCTGGGGCCAACGTCCTGACTTTC
TRBD2 | TRBJ2-2 | many | TRBV6-5 | CASSYTSGIANTGELFF | TGTGCCAGCAGTTACACTAGCGGGATCGCGAACACCGGGGAGCTGTTTTTT
- | TRBJ2-1 | - | TRBV20-1 | CSARRTTYNEQFF | TGCAGTGCTAGGAGGACAACGTACAATGAGCAGTTCTTC
TRBD2 | TRBJ2-1 | many | TRBV27 | CASSYFSGSSYNEQFF | TGTGCCAGCAGTTACTTTAGCGGGAGCTCCTACAATGAGCAGTTCTTC
- | TRBJ2-1 | many | TRBV18 | CASSSLKPGYSYNEQFF | TGTGCCAGCTCATCTCTCAAACCGGGCTACTCCTACAATGAGCAGTTCTTC
TRBD1 | TRBJ2-1 | few | TRBV7-9 | CASSRDRGGSYYNEQFF | TGTGCCAGCAGCCGCGACAGGGGGGGGTCCTACTACAATGAGCAGTTCTTC
- | TRBJ2-3 | - | TRBV4-1 | CASSTLAASTDTQYF | TGCGCCAGCAGCACCTTAGCGGCTAGCACAGATACGCAGTATTTT
- | TRBJ1-4 | many | TRBV28 | CASRTGSTNEKLFF | TGTGCCAGCAGAACAGGCTCAACTAATGAAAAACTGTTTTTT
TRBD2 | TRBJ2-2 | many | TRBV7-2 | CASSLEGLAGVITGELFF | TGTGCCAGCAGCTTAGAGGGACTAGCGGGAGTTATCACCGGGGAGCTGTTTTTT
- | TRBJ2-3 | many | TRBV24-1 | CATSDRGSGLSDTQYF | TGTGCCACCAGTGATCGTGGTAGCGGATTGTCAGATACGCAGTATTTT
TRBD1 | TRBJ1-1 | many | TRBV6-1 | CASHRGAWNTEAFF | TGTGCCAGCCACAGGGGGGCCTGGAACACTGAAGCTTTCTTT
TRBD1 | TRBJ2-7 | once | TRBV4-2 | CASSQLQTGFTYEQYF | TGTGCCAGCAGCCAGCTCCAGACAGGGTTTACCTACGAGCAGTACTTC
- | TRBJ2-1 | - | TRBV6-4 | CASSDSSYNEQFF | TGTGCCAGCAGTGACAGCTCCTACAATGAGCAGTTCTTC
- | TRBJ1-3 | - | TRBV30 | CAWSVTGAGSTIYF | TGTGCCTGGAGTGTCACTGGGGCAGGAAGCACCATATATTTT
- | TRBJ1-2 | many | TRBV30 | CAWNGANYGYTF | TGTGCCTGGAACGGAGCTAACTATGGCTACACCTTC
- | TRBJ2-1 | many | TRBV18 | CASSPAPALREQFF | TGTGCCAGCTCACCAGCTCCGGCGCTCAGAGAGCAGTTCTTC
- | TRBJ1-2 | few | TRBV19 | CASRIFGSLPSYGYTF | TGTGCCAGTAGGATATTCGGGAGCTTGCCTTCCTATGGCTACACCTTC
- | TRBJ2-1 | few | TRBV24-1 | CATSDSLRDFNEQFF | TGTGCCACCAGTGATTCCCTCCGGGACTTCAATGAGCAGTTCTTC